Listed below are T cell receptor beta chains from one sample, sequenced in a study of cytomegalovirus exposure and HLA in healthy donors. Assay used: immunoSEQ multiplex PCR; TCRdb lists only in-frame clones, some missing. This table has over 110,000 clones, approximately 80% appearing once. Material: PBMCs. These receptor sequences come from a woman in her forties in good health and CMV-seropositive. CDR3s include the opening cysteine and the closing phenylalanine or tryptophan. Each record gives: J gene, CDR3 length, V gene, clone size, D gene, CDR3 DNA, CDR3 protein. D genes are given only for firm matches. The size entry is marked missing in some rows and otherwise reads once, few, many or a size class.

>TRBJ1-1|14|TRBV29-1|NA|NA
TGCAGCGAGGTACCGACAGCGCCCGGGACTGAAGCTTTCTTT
CSEVPTAPGTEAFF
>TRBJ2-7|15|TRBV27|NA|TRBD2
TGTGCCAGCAGTTCAAGACTAGCGGGGCCCTACGAGCAGTACTTC
CASSSRLAGPYEQYF
>TRBJ2-7|14|TRBV4-1|few|NA
TGCGCCAGCAGCCCGAGGGTCGGAAGCTACGAGCAGTACTTC
CASSPRVGSYEQYF
>TRBJ1-1|15|TRBV2|few|NA
TGTGCCAGCAGTGAAATTACAGGCCCAACACCTGAAGCTTTCTTT
CASSEITGPTPEAFF
>TRBJ1-1|13|TRBV27|NA|NA
TGTGCCAGCAGTTTATCAGATTCGGGTGAAGCTTTCTTT
CASSLSDSGEAFF
>TRBJ2-7|16|TRBV18|NA|NA
TGTGCCAGCTCACGCGGCCGTGGAGGCAGCTCCTACGAGCAGTACTTC
CASSRGRGGSSYEQYF
>TRBJ2-3|16|TRBV11-3|NA|TRBD2
TGTGCCAGCAGCGTAGGACTAGCGGGGATCACAGATACGCAGTATTTT
CASSVGLAGITDTQYF
>TRBJ2-1|15|TRBV18|NA|TRBD2
TGTGCCAGCTCACCACCTAGCGGGACCTACAATGAGCAGTTCTTC
CASSPPSGTYNEQFF
>TRBJ2-3|16|TRBV19|NA|NA
TGTGCCAGTAGTTCTCCCCCTCAGGGAAGGTTGGATACGCAGTATTTT
CASSSPPQGRLDTQYF
>TRBJ2-7|15|TRBV7-9|NA|TRBD2
TGTGCCAGCAGCTTAGTCGCACTAGCGGGCTACGAGCAGTACTTC
CASSLVALAGYEQYF
>TRBJ2-3|15|TRBV10-1|NA|NA
TGCGCCAGCAGTAAGTCGTCAGGGGGCACAGATACGCAGTATTTT
CASSKSSGGTDTQYF
>TRBJ1-4|13|TRBV2|few|NA
TGTGCCAGCAGTGAAGAGGGGTTTGAAAAACTGTTTTTT
CASSEEGFEKLFF
>TRBJ1-2|13|TRBV9|NA|NA
TGTGCCTCGAATCTAGGGGGTAACTATGGCTACACCTTC
CASNLGGNYGYTF
>TRBJ2-5|14|TRBV2|NA|TRBD2
TGTGCCAGCAAGGGACTAGCGGGAGAGGGGACCCAGTACTTC
CASKGLAGEGTQYF
>TRBJ2-5|15|TRBV2|NA|TRBD1
TGTGCCAGCAGTGCTGAGGGACAGGGAGGGGAGACCCAGTACTTC
CASSAEGQGGETQYF
>TRBJ2-3|17|TRBV5-3|NA|NA
TGTGCCAGAAGCTTGAGGATGAGCGGCTTCAGCACAGATACGCAGTATTTT
CARSLRMSGFSTDTQYF
>TRBJ1-2|13|TRBV6-6|NA|NA
TGTGCCAGCAGCCCGCAGGGGACCTATGGCTACACCTTC
CASSPQGTYGYTF
>TRBJ2-5|12|TRBV2|few|NA
TGTGCCAGCAGCTACGTCGAAGAGACCCAGTACTTC
CASSYVEETQYF